These 15 T cell receptor beta chains were sequenced from one sample in a study of cytomegalovirus exposure and HLA in healthy donors. The PCR ran on 60 Vbeta and 13 Jbeta primers. The method was immunoSEQ multiplex PCR; TCRdb's version includes in-frame clones alone and lacks a portion of them. The data contain under 200,000 clones, roughly 78% of them singletons. Source material: PBMCs. Every receptor here comes from a man aged 40-55 years in good health and CMV-seronegative.

The gene calls are TRBV5-1 and TRBJ1-1; TRBD1 agrees at 7 bases. Unmatched junction bases numbered 7, after V lost 0 bases and J lost 11 bases. CDR1 is SGHRS and CDR2 is YFSETQ in the germline V gene. This CDR3 spans 13 amino acids. The CDR3 region is CASSLATGENAFF. Written as DNA, the CDR3 is TGCGCCAGCAGCTTGGCCACAGGGGAGAATGCTTTCTTT.

This chain uses TRBV6-6 with TRBJ1-1; unclear D gene. CDR1 and CDR2 from the germline V gene are MNHNY and SVGAGI (reference sequence). V gave up 6 bases and J gave up 1 base, with 18 bases separating them. The CDR3 has 16 amino acids. The DNA of the CDR3 is TGTGCCAGCAGCACTCTTCCCGAGGAGGGGAACACTGAAGCTTTCTTT. This gives the protein CASSTLPEEGNTEAFF.

The rearrangement links TRBV5-1 to TRBJ2-6, with D possibly being TRBD1 (6 bases). The CDR3 has 17 amino acids. From germline, CDR1 is SGHRS and CDR2 YFSETQ. V lost 4 bases and J 0 bases, leaving 14 bases between the germline ends. The CDR3 DNA follows: TGCGCCAGCAGCCCGGGACACCGGAACTCTGGGGCCAACGTCCTGACTTTC. Protein: CASSPGHRNSGANVLTF.

The chain has TRBV6-1 and TRBJ1-2; TRBD1 aligns across 8 bases. Germline trimming cut 2 bases from V and 8 bases from J; bases unmatched to any gene: 10. This CDR3 is built from 15 residues. CDR1 MNHNS and CDR2 SASEGT come from the germline V gene. The CDR3 region is CASSEKSGTGRGYTF. The CDR3 DNA sequence: TGTGCCAGCAGTGAAAAGTCTGGGACAGGTAGGGGCTACACCTTC.

In DNA, the CDR3 is TGCAGCGTTGAAGGGGCAAGGGGACTAGCGGGAGAAGCAGATACGCAGTATTTT. Residues: CSVEGARGLAGEADTQYF. This chain connects TRBV29-1 to TRBJ2-3; the match to TRBD2 covers 14 bases. This CDR3 comprises 18 residues. Germline trimming cut 1 base from V and 4 bases from J; bases unmatched to any gene: 10. CDR1 and CDR2 from the germline V gene are SQVTM and ANQGSEA.

The J gene is TRBJ2-5, the V gene TRBV5-1; TRBD2 matches 13 bases. From germline, CDR1 is SGHRS and CDR2 YFSETQ. The CDR3 runs to 19 residues. Losses at the gene ends were 0 bases for V and 1 base for J; bases not matched to a gene: 9. This chain's CDR3 is CASSLGLAGGSRGQETQYF. CDR3 DNA: TGCGCCAGCAGCTTGGGACTAGCGGGAGGTTCTAGGGGCCAAGAGACCCAGTACTTC.

This clone was seen a few times. The rearrangement joins TRBV5-1 to TRBJ2-7, with D unresolved. Germline V gene lookup returns CDR1 SGHRS and CDR2 YFSETQ. The CDR3 is 14 amino acids. Trimming removed 7 bases at V and 3 bases at J, with 17 bases between. The DNA for the CDR3 is TGCGCCAGCGTCGAAAGAGTCGCTTACTACGAGCAGTACTTC. Amino acid sequence: CASVERVAYYEQYF.

The CDR3 DNA follows: TGTGCCATGGGAAGGGGCTCCTACGAGCAGTACTTC. Translation: CAMGRGSYEQYF. The chain combines TRBV10-3 with TRBJ2-5, with D possibly matching TRBD1 (5 bases). The J call may be in error: the DNA end matches TRBJ2-7 better. From germline, CDR1 is ENHRY and CDR2 SYGVKD. The CDR3 spans 12 residues.

V is TRBV28 and J is TRBJ1-5; D call uncertain. Germline V gene data show CDR1 as MDHEN and CDR2 as SYDVKM. This CDR3 has 15 residues. Trimming took 2 bases from V and 4 from J, leaving 12 bases between them. This CDR3 reads CASSLVGGLNQPQHF. CDR3 bases: TGTGCCAGCAGTTTAGTAGGCGGTCTAAATCAGCCCCAGCATTTT.

V is TRBV2 and J is TRBJ2-1; TRBD2 matches 12 bases. The CDR3 covers 17 residues. CDR1 and CDR2 (germline): SNHLY, FYNNEI. With V trimmed by 5 bases and J by 1 base, 6 bases remained unmatched. The CDR3 bases are TGTGCCAGCAGTACGGGACTAGCGGGCCGATCCTACAATGAGCAGTTCTTC. Translating gives CASSTGLAGRSYNEQFF.

J is TRBJ2-7 and V is TRBV28, with TRBD2 matching over 11 bases. Looked up from germline, CDR1 is MDHEN and CDR2 is SYDVKM. This CDR3 contains 24 residues. J lost 2 bases, V lost 1 base, and 28 bases had no gene match. In DNA, the CDR3 is TGTGCCAGCAGTTTATTTGCTCGGGTGGGTGGGCCTAGCGGGAGGCTTTCCTACCCCTACGAGCAGTACTTC. Translated, it gives CASSLFARVGGPSGRLSYPYEQYF. The whole variable domain, remainder taken from reference TRBV28 and TRBJ2-7, is DVKVTQSSRYLVKRTGEKVFLECVQDMDHENMFWYRQDPGLGLRLIYFSYDVKMKEKGDIPEGYSVSREKKERFSLILESASTNQTSMYLCASSLFARVGGPSGRLSYPYEQYFGPGTRLTVT.

This clone was counted a single time. This chain's CDR3 is CASSFAGVSNEQFF. The CDR3 bases are TGTGCCAGCAGTTTTGCGGGAGTCTCCAATGAGCAGTTCTTC. This chain joins TRBV6-5 and TRBJ2-1; 7 nucleotides line up with TRBD2. Trimming at V came to 4 bases and at J to 6 bases, leaving 6 bases not matched to a gene. This CDR3 spans 14 amino acids. In germline, CDR1 is MNHEY, CDR2 SVGAGI.

The sample holds one count of this clone. The chain combines TRBV11-3 with TRBJ1-1, with 9 bases lining up with TRBD1. Losses at the gene ends were 5 bases for V and 2 bases for J; bases not matched to a gene: 3. Germline V gene lookup returns CDR1 SGHNT and CDR2 YENEEA. The CDR3 has 14 residues. The DNA of the CDR3 is TGTGCCAGCAGCAAGGGACAGGGTAACACTGAAGCTTTCTTT. It specifies CASSKGQGNTEAFF. Together with reference TRBV11-3 and TRBJ1-1, the CDR3 gives the full variable domain: EAGVVQSPRYKIIEKKQPVAFWCNPISGHNTLYWYLQNLGQGPELLIRYENEEAVDDSQLPKDRFSAERLKGVDSTLKIQPAELGDSAVYLCASSKGQGNTEAFFGQGTRLTVV.

The chain combines TRBV5-1 with TRBJ2-1; D gene uncertain. The V end was cut by 0 bases, the J end by 1 base, with 8 bases between. The CDR3 has 15 residues. Germline-derived CDR1 and CDR2 are SGHRS and YFSETQ. CDR3 in DNA: TGCGCCAGCAGCTTGGGGATGAGGTCCTACAATGAGCAGTTCTTC. It yields the protein CASSLGMRSYNEQFF.

The gene calls are TRBV2 and TRBJ2-2; perhaps TRBD1 as D (5 bases). CDR1 is SNHLY and CDR2 is FYNNEI in the germline V gene. V lost 2 bases and J lost 10, with 11 bases in between. This CDR3 has 13 residues. The CDR3 here is CASSELGAPELFF. CDR3 sequence (DNA): TGTGCCAGCAGTGAACTTGGGGCGCCGGAGCTGTTTTTT.